This paragraph covers one T cell receptor beta chain sequence. Its antigen remains unknown. This sample was included in a study of cytomegalovirus exposure and HLA in healthy donors. Study results and limitations: Specific recognition of CMV antigens was confirmed in vitro for a few chains (all CMV-associated). Later analysis identified a missense DCLRE1C variant that was linked to TCR beta V- and J-gene trimming. Per a later analysis, 15,000 to 20,000 TCR beta sequences showed association with HLA alleles at 0.05 false discovery rate.

With 4 bases clipped from V and 9 bases from J, the junction kept 12 bases outside the gene matches. Germline V gene data show CDR1 as WNHNN and CDR2 as SYGVQD (reference sequence). The length of the CDR3 is 17 residues. PCR was performed using 60 Vbeta and 13 Jbeta primers. TCRdb's copy holds only in-frame clones and misses some; the assay was immunoSEQ multiplex PCR. This table has 150,000 to 200,000 clones, approximately 71% appearing once. The clonotype comes from a man aged 18 to 29 in good health and CMV-seropositive. Material for sequencing was PBMCs. The chain couples TRBV10-1 to TRBJ2-1, with 13 bases fitting TRBD2. This CDR3 is CASSGTSGRADRGEQFF. In nucleotides, the CDR3 is TGCGCCAGCAGTGGTACTAGCGGGAGGGCCGATAGGGGTGAGCAGTTCTTC.